This TCR beta chain appears in the sequencing data of a study of shared clonotypes between healthy human individuals. Study background: CD4 naive and CD4 memory each took three plates per donor, while CD8 naive took two and CD8 memory one. Study conclusions and caveats: A generally larger estimated richness was seen in naive subsets than in memory subsets. Roughly 4.7% was the fraction of naive CD4 clonotypes found shared across a handful of donors. Though the depth was large, rarefaction showed that sorted-subset sequencing was incomplete.

In regard to this clone: The antigen remains undetermined.

The V gene lost 6 bases and the J gene lost 0 bases, with 11 bases spanning the gap. This CDR3 is built from 13 residues. In germline, CDR1 is SQVTM, CDR2 ANQGSEA. Assay used: immunoSEQ multiplex PCR; TCRdb lists only in-frame clones, some missing. The sample holds about 1 million clones, more than 75% seen once. V gene TRBV29-1 combines with J gene TRBJ1-1; D gene uncertain. This TCR was recovered from a man aged 18 to 30 in good health. Some clones in this sample may be carry-over from other donors' samples. The material sequenced was memory CD4+ T cells from PBMCs. Subset specified: CD45RA-negative fraction. CDR3 bases: TGCAGCGTACAAACCGATATGAACACTGAAGCTTTCTTT. Translation gives CSVQTDMNTEAFF.